The next 12 T cell receptor beta chains were all read from a single sample in a study of T cell repertoires in cytomegalovirus infection. TCRdb processed the reads anew with MiXCR; each CDR3 protein has one entry. The sample holds around 570,000 distinct CDR3 sequences, almost 40% seen once. These receptors' targets are unknown. The sample consisted of cultured PBMCs, taken from culture after CMV antigen stimulation. The receptors were sampled from a human donor in good health (CMV status not recorded). Some clones in this sample may be carry-over from other donors' samples.

The J gene is TRBJ2-3, the V gene TRBV12-3 or TRBV12-4; unclear D gene. The CDR3 has 14 amino acids. Trimming took off 10 bases at V and 2 bases at J, with 16 bases between the two ends. CDR3 DNA sequence: TGTGCCACCCTGCCCGGACGGCCCACAGATACGCAGTATTTT. Translation: CATLPGRPTDTQYF.

This clonotype was picked up a small number of times. The chain carries TRBV7-8 and TRBJ1-1, with D perhaps matching TRBD1 (6 bases). Germline V gene sequence: CDR1 SGHVS, CDR2 FQNEAQ. The CDR3 is 18 amino acids. V lost 3 bases to trimming and J lost 1 base, with 21 bases between them. CDR3 loop: CASSLYRLTGSANTEAFF. The CDR3 nucleotides are TGTGCCAGCAGCTTGTATAGACTAACAGGGAGTGCGAACACTGAAGCTTTCTTT. Supplemented by reference TRBV7-8 and TRBJ1-1, the full variable domain reads GAGVSQSPRYKVAKRGQDVALRCDPISGHVSLFWYQQALGQGPEFLTYFQNEAQLDKSGLPSDRFFAERPEGSVSTLKIQRTQQEDSAVYLCASSLYRLTGSANTEAFFGQGTRLTVV.

The chain recombines TRBV7-8 with TRBJ2-1, with TRBD2 identical over 8 bases. The CDR3 runs 16 residues. Germline CDR1 and CDR2: SGHVS and FQNEAQ. The junction had 15 bases not matched to a gene; V was cut back by 5 bases and J by 9 bases. Here the CDR3 DNA reads TGTGCCAGCAGCAAGCGGTTACTAGCGGAGGTCAGTGAGCAGTTCTTC. Its protein is CASSKRLLAEVSEQFF.

As DNA, the CDR3 is TGCAGCGTTGAAGTGGCGGCAGGGCCCAAGACCCAGTACTTC. Translated, it gives CSVEVAAGPKTQYF. The chain has TRBV29-1 and TRBJ2-5; D perhaps matches TRBD1 (5 bases). This CDR3 is built from 14 residues. Germline V gives CDR1 SQVTM, CDR2 ANQGSEA. V dropped 1 base and J dropped 6 bases, with 15 bases sitting between them.

The chain links TRBV4-3 to TRBJ1-4; 8 bases fit TRBD1. The CDR3 is 19 amino acids. In germline, CDR1 is LGHNA, CDR2 YSLEER. V lost 1 base, J lost 2 bases, and 12 bases stayed unmatched. The CDR3 loop is CASSQVVVRGQYTNEKLFF. In nucleotides, the CDR3 is TGCGCCAGCAGCCAAGTGGTCGTCAGGGGGCAATACACTAATGAAAAACTGTTTTTT.

This clonotype occurred a few times. The chain uses TRBV7-9 and TRBJ2-1; TRBD2 aligns across 16 bases. V trimming: 5 bases; J trimming: 6 bases; junction bases outside the gene matches: 10. From germline, CDR1 is SEHNR and CDR2 FQNEAQ (reference sequence). The CDR3 has 18 amino acids. The CDR3 reads CASSGTSGRAESPNEQFF. The CDR3 nucleotides read TGTGCCAGCAGCGGGACTAGCGGGAGGGCCGAATCTCCCAATGAGCAGTTCTTC.

This clonotype was detected ten times or more. This CDR3 reads CASSLAVGRGTEAFF. Here the CDR3 DNA reads TGTGCCAGCAGCTTAGCGGTGGGCAGGGGGACTGAAGCTTTCTTT. The V call is TRBV7-6, the J call TRBJ1-1; TRBD1 matches at 7 bases. From germline, CDR1 is SGHVS and CDR2 FNYEAQ. The CDR3 covers 15 residues. J lost 5 bases, V lost 0 bases, and 6 bases had no gene match.

This clonotype was observed a handful of times. This chain connects TRBV7-2 to TRBJ2-5; D is perhaps TRBD2 (6 bases). Between the trimmed V and J ends, which lost 5 bases and 7 bases, there was a span of 20 bases. The germline V gene encodes CDR1 SGHTA and CDR2 FQGNSA. This CDR3 is built from 15 residues. CDR3 nucleotide sequence: TGTGCCAGCAGCCCAGCGAGGGAGGTGGGTGGGACCCAGTACTTC. It is translated as CASSPAREVGGTQYF.

This sequence joins TRBV27 and TRBJ1-3; D perhaps matches TRBD1 (5 bases). This CDR3 comprises 15 residues. The germline gives CDR1 MNHEY, CDR2 SMNVEV (reference sequence). V was pared by 7 bases and J by 0 bases, with 13 bases between. The DNA of the CDR3 is TGTGCCAGCATGGCCAGTGACAGCTCTGGAAACACCATATATTTT. Amino acids: CASMASDSSGNTIYF.

V gene TRBV4-1 combines with J gene TRBJ2-1; maybe TRBD1 (6 bases). V was cut by 1 base and J by 5 bases, with 12 bases left in between. The CDR3 length is 15 residues. Germline loops: CDR1 MGHRA, CDR2 YSYEKL. In DNA form, the CDR3 reads TGCGCCAGCAGCCAAGGCCAACACAGGGACAATGAGCAGTTCTTC. Protein: CASSQGQHRDNEQFF.

This chain joins TRBV7-9 and TRBJ1-4; no reliable D call. The CDR3 loop spans 14 amino acids. The germline gives CDR1 SEHNR, CDR2 FQNEAQ (reference sequence). V shed 1 base and J shed 10 bases, with 13 bases lying between them. The CDR3 sequence is CASSLGDAMGKLFF. CDR3 bases: TGTGCCAGCAGCTTAGGGGATGCGATGGGAAAACTGTTTTTT.

This chain connects TRBV6-4 to TRBJ1-2, with D hard to call. This CDR3 region has 12 residues. The V gene lost 4 bases and the J gene lost 8 bases, with 11 bases spanning the gap. Germline lookup yields CDR1 MRHNA and CDR2 SNTAGT. CDR3 DNA sequence: TGTGCCAGCAGTGCCTCCCCTGGCGGCTACACCTTC. This gives the protein CASSASPGGYTF.